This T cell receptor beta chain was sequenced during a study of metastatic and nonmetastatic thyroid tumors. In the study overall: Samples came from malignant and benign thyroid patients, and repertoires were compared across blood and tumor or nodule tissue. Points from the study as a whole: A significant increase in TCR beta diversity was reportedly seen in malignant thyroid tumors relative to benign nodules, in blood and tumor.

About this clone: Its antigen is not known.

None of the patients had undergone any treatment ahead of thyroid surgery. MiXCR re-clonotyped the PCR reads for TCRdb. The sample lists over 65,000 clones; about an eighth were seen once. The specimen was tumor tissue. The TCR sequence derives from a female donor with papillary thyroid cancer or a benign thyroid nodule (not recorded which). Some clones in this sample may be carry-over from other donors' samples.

DNA for the CDR3: TGCAGCGTTGACGGCCGGGGGGGCGAGCAGTACTTC. Translating gives CSVDGRGGEQYF. The rearrangement joins TRBV29-1 to TRBJ2-7; TRBD2 agrees at 8 bases. CDR1 and CDR2 (germline): SQVTM, ANQGSEA. V lost 3 bases to trimming and J lost 6 bases; unmatched junction nucleotides: 4. The CDR3 length is 12 residues.